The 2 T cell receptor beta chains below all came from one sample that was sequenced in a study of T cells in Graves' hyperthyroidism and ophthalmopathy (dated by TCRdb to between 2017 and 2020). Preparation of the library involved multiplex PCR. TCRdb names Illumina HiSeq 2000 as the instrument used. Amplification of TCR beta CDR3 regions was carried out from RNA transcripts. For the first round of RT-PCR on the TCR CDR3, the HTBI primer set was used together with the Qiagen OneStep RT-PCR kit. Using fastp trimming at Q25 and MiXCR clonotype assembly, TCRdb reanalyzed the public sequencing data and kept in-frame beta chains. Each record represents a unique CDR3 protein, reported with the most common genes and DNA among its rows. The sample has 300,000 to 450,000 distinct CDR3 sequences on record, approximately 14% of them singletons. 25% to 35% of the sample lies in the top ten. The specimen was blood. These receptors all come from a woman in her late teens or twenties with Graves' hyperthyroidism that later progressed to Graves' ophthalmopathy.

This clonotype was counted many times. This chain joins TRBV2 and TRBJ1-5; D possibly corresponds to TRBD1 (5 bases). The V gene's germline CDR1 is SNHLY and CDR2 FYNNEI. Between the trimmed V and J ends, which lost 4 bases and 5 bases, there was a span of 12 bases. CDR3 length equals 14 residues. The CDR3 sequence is CASSVQGGDQPQHF. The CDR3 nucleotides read TGTGCCAGCAGTGTTCAGGGCGGGGATCAGCCCCAGCATTTT.

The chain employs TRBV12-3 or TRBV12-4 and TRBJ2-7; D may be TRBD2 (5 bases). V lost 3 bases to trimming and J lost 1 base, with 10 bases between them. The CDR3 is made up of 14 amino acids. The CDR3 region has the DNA TGTGCCAGCAGTTTGAATAGGAGGTCCTACGAGCAGTACTTC. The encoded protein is CASSLNRRSYEQYF.